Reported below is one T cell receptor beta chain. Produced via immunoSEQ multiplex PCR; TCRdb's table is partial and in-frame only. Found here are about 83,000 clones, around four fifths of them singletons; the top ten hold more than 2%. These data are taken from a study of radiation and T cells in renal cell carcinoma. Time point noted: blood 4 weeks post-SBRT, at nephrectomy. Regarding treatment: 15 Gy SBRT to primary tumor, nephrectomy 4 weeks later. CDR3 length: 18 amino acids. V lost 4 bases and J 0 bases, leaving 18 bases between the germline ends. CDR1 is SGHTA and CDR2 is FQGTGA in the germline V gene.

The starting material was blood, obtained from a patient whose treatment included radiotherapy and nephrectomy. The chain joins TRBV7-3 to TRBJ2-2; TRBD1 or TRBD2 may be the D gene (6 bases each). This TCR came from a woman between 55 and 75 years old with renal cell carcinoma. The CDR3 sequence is CASSSGVDGGPNTGELFF. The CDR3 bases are TGTGCCAGCAGCTCAGGAGTTGATGGGGGGCCGAACACCGGGGAGCTGTTTTTT.